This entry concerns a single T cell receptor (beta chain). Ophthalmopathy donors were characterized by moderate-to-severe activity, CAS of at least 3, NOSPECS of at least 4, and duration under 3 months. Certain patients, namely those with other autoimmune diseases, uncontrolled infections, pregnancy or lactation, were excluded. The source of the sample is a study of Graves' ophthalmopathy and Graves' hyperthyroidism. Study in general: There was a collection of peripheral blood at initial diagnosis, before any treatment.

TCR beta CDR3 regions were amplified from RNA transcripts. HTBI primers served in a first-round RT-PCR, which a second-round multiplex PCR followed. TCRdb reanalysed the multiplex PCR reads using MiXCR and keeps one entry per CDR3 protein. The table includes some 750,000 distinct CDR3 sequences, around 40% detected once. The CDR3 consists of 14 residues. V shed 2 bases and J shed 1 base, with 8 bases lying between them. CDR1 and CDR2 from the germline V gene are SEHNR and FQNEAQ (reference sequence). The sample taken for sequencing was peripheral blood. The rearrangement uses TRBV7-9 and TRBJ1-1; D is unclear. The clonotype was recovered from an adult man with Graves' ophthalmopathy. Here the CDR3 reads CASSLQYPNTEAFF. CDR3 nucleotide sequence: TGTGCCAGCAGCTTACAATACCCGAACACTGAAGCTTTCTTT. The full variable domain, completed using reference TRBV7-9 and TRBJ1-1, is DTGVSQNPRHKITKRGQNVTFRCDPISEHNRLYWYRQTLGQGPEFLTYFQNEAQLEKSRLLSDRFSAERPKGSFSTLEIQRTEQGDSAMYLCASSLQYPNTEAFFGQGTRLTVV.